These T cell receptor beta chains were read from a single sample in a study of shared clonotypes between healthy human individuals. Clones were read by immunoSEQ multiplex PCR, and TCRdb kept only the in-frame ones, dropping some. The profile shows about 470,000 clones, about 76% of them singletons. The specimen sequenced was PBMCs. Receptors were obtained from a woman in her forties in good health. Some clones in this sample may be carry-over from other donors' samples. The CDR3 runs from the conserved cysteine through the conserved F or W. A D gene is named only where the DNA matches it firmly. Size tells how often a clone was seen (once, few, many) or the class of an expanded clone, and some rows leave it out.

CDR3 DNA: TGTGCCAGCAGTTCAAAGGGGGGCTCGGGTGAAAAACTGTTTTTT
CDR3 protein: CASSSKGGSGEKLFF
J gene: TRBJ1-4
V gene: TRBV28
clone size: .
D gene: .

CDR3 DNA: TGTGCCAGCTCACCAGGGGCAGGAGGCCAAGAGACCCAGTACTTC
CDR3 protein: CASSPGAGGQETQYF
J gene: TRBJ2-5
V gene: TRBV18
clone size: .
D gene: .

CDR3 DNA: TGTGCCAGCAGTGACTCACCGGCTTCACCCCTCCACTTT
CDR3 protein: CASSDSPASPLHF
J gene: TRBJ1-6
V gene: TRBV6-4
clone size: few
D gene: .

CDR3 DNA: TGTGCCAGCAGCCCGGGGGACTACCATTTGAATGAGCAGTTCTTC
CDR3 protein: CASSPGDYHLNEQFF
J gene: TRBJ2-1
V gene: TRBV9
clone size: once
D gene: TRBD2

CDR3 DNA: TGCGCCAGCAGCCTCAGTCCTCGCACAGATACGCAGTATTTT
CDR3 protein: CASSLSPRTDTQYF
J gene: TRBJ2-3
V gene: TRBV4-1
clone size: .
D gene: .

CDR3 DNA: TGTGCCAGCAGTGACGACTTTCTCCTAAATGAGCAGTTCTTC
CDR3 protein: CASSDDFLLNEQFF
J gene: TRBJ2-1
V gene: TRBV6-1
clone size: .
D gene: .

CDR3 DNA: TGCGCCAGCAGCTTGGTAGGCAGGGGGGCCACCTCTGGGGCCAACGTCCTGACTTTC
CDR3 protein: CASSLVGRGATSGANVLTF
J gene: TRBJ2-6
V gene: TRBV5-1
clone size: .
D gene: .

CDR3 DNA: TGTGCCAGCAGCTTACAGGGGCCCGGGAACACTGAAGCTTTCTTT
CDR3 protein: CASSLQGPGNTEAFF
J gene: TRBJ1-1
V gene: TRBV7-2
clone size: .
D gene: .

CDR3 DNA: TGTGCCAGCAGTTCCCTGCTCGGGACTAGCGCGTACAATGAGCAGTTCTTC
CDR3 protein: CASSSLLGTSAYNEQFF
J gene: TRBJ2-1
V gene: TRBV27
clone size: .
D gene: TRBD2

CDR3 DNA: TGTGCCAGCACCGGAGGGGGTCAGCCCCAGCATTTT
CDR3 protein: CASTGGGQPQHF
J gene: TRBJ1-5
V gene: TRBV6-6
clone size: .
D gene: .

CDR3 DNA: TGCGCCAGCAGCCCACAGACAGGGGACAATGAGCAGTTCTTC
CDR3 protein: CASSPQTGDNEQFF
J gene: TRBJ2-1
V gene: TRBV4-3
clone size: .
D gene: TRBD1

CDR3 DNA: TGTGCCAGCAGCCCCTGGACTAGCGGGAGGTCAGATACGCAGTATTTT
CDR3 protein: CASSPWTSGRSDTQYF
J gene: TRBJ2-3
V gene: TRBV11-2
clone size: .
D gene: TRBD2

CDR3 DNA: TGTGCCAGCAGTCGTGACAGGGTAAACACCGGGGAGCTGTTTTTT
CDR3 protein: CASSRDRVNTGELFF
J gene: TRBJ2-2
V gene: TRBV6-4
clone size: once
D gene: TRBD1

CDR3 DNA: TGCAGCGTTTGGGGGACAACTAATGAAAAACTGTTTTTT
CDR3 protein: CSVWGTTNEKLFF
J gene: TRBJ1-4
V gene: TRBV29-1
clone size: .
D gene: .

CDR3 DNA: TGTGCCAGCAGCTCGATGAACACTGAAGCTTTCTTT
CDR3 protein: CASSSMNTEAFF
J gene: TRBJ1-1
V gene: TRBV7-9
clone size: .
D gene: .

CDR3 DNA: TGTGCCAGCAATGGACAGGGTGACGTTACCGGGGAGCTGTTTTTT
CDR3 protein: CASNGQGDVTGELFF
J gene: TRBJ2-2
V gene: TRBV21-1
clone size: .
D gene: .

CDR3 DNA: TGTGCCAGCAGCTCAACCGGGACTAGCGCTGAGACCCAGTACTTC
CDR3 protein: CASSSTGTSAETQYF
J gene: TRBJ2-5
V gene: TRBV9
clone size: .
D gene: TRBD2

CDR3 DNA: TGTGCCTGGTCCCGGGACAATCGAGACTCACCCCTCCACTTT
CDR3 protein: CAWSRDNRDSPLHF
J gene: TRBJ1-6
V gene: TRBV30
clone size: .
D gene: .

CDR3 DNA: TGTGCCAGCAGCCCACCGGGACAGATTAATTCACCCCTCCACTTT
CDR3 protein: CASSPPGQINSPLHF
J gene: TRBJ1-6
V gene: TRBV9
clone size: .
D gene: TRBD1

CDR3 DNA: TGTGCCAGTAGTTCAACGTACAATGAGCAGTTCTTC
CDR3 protein: CASSSTYNEQFF
J gene: TRBJ2-1
V gene: TRBV19
clone size: .
D gene: .

CDR3 DNA: TGTGCCAGCAGCTTCCATTTGCGGGGGAGCTCCTACGAGCAGTACTTC
CDR3 protein: CASSFHLRGSSYEQYF
J gene: TRBJ2-7
V gene: TRBV13
clone size: .
D gene: TRBD2

CDR3 DNA: TGTGCTAGCAGCCCCTCAGGGCTCGAAGAGACCCAGTACTTC
CDR3 protein: CASSPSGLEETQYF
J gene: TRBJ2-5
V gene: TRBV7-7
clone size: .
D gene: .

CDR3 DNA: TGTGCCAGCAGACGACAGGGCATGAACACTGAAGCTTTCTTT
CDR3 protein: CASRRQGMNTEAFF
J gene: TRBJ1-1
V gene: TRBV6-5
clone size: .
D gene: TRBD1

CDR3 DNA: TGTGCCAGCAGCCACAGGGGACAGGGGGATCAGCCCCAGCATTTT
CDR3 protein: CASSHRGQGDQPQHF
J gene: TRBJ1-5
V gene: TRBV27
clone size: .
D gene: TRBD1

CDR3 DNA: TGCGCCAGCAGCTTGGAAGCCAGGGGAGGGGGTGAGACCCAGTACTTC
CDR3 protein: CASSLEARGGGETQYF
J gene: TRBJ2-5
V gene: TRBV5-1
clone size: .
D gene: .

CDR3 DNA: TGTGCCAGCACCGAGGGACAGCAAGAGACCCAGTACTTC
CDR3 protein: CASTEGQQETQYF
J gene: TRBJ2-5
V gene: TRBV2
clone size: .
D gene: TRBD1

CDR3 DNA: TGTGCCAGCAGCCCTTTGACGGCGAACACTGAAGCTTTCTTT
CDR3 protein: CASSPLTANTEAFF
J gene: TRBJ1-1
V gene: TRBV9
clone size: .
D gene: .

CDR3 DNA: TGTGCCAGCTCACCGCCAATCCAGTTAGGCTACGAGCAGTACTTC
CDR3 protein: CASSPPIQLGYEQYF
J gene: TRBJ2-7
V gene: TRBV18
clone size: .
D gene: .

CDR3 DNA: TGCGCCAGGCTACTCGGGGGGGGTACCTACGAGCAGTACTTC
CDR3 protein: CARLLGGGTYEQYF
J gene: TRBJ2-7
V gene: TRBV23-1
clone size: .
D gene: TRBD2

CDR3 DNA: TGTGCCAGCAGTTACTCGTGGGACAGACCCTACAATGAGCAGTTCTTC
CDR3 protein: CASSYSWDRPYNEQFF
J gene: TRBJ2-1
V gene: TRBV6-6
clone size: .
D gene: TRBD1

CDR3 DNA: TGTGCCAGCAGCGGGGGGAACTATGGCTACACCTTC
CDR3 protein: CASSGGNYGYTF
J gene: TRBJ1-2
V gene: TRBV9
clone size: .
D gene: .

CDR3 DNA: TGCGCCAGCAGCTTGACGGGACTCACCACAGATACGCAGTATTTT
CDR3 protein: CASSLTGLTTDTQYF
J gene: TRBJ2-3
V gene: TRBV5-1
clone size: .
D gene: .

CDR3 DNA: TGTGCCAGCAGCTTTAGGGGGGATACGCAGTATTTT
CDR3 protein: CASSFRGDTQYF
J gene: TRBJ2-3
V gene: TRBV7-2
clone size: .
D gene: .

CDR3 DNA: TGTGCCAGCAGCTTAGATCGGACCTCCAGCGGCACTGAAGCTTTCTTT
CDR3 protein: CASSLDRTSSGTEAFF
J gene: TRBJ1-1
V gene: TRBV11-2
clone size: many
D gene: .

CDR3 DNA: TGCGCCAGCAGCTTGTTGCAGCCCGTGGATGAGCAGTTCTTC
CDR3 protein: CASSLLQPVDEQFF
J gene: TRBJ2-1
V gene: TRBV5-1
clone size: .
D gene: .

CDR3 DNA: TGTGCCAGCAGGTCCAACCCCGACAGGCATGGCTACACCTTC
CDR3 protein: CASRSNPDRHGYTF
J gene: TRBJ1-2
V gene: TRBV28
clone size: .
D gene: .

CDR3 DNA: TGTGCCAGCAGTTACTCCACCCCACGGGGGCCTGGGGGCTACACCTTC
CDR3 protein: CASSYSTPRGPGGYTF
J gene: TRBJ1-2
V gene: TRBV6-5
clone size: .
D gene: .

CDR3 DNA: TGTGCCAGCAGCCTGGGAATCAACACCTACAATGAGCAGTTCTTC
CDR3 protein: CASSLGINTYNEQFF
J gene: TRBJ2-1
V gene: TRBV14
clone size: .
D gene: .

CDR3 DNA: TGTGCCAGTAGTCGGGACAACCAAGAGACCCAGTACTTC
CDR3 protein: CASSRDNQETQYF
J gene: TRBJ2-5
V gene: TRBV19
clone size: once
D gene: .

CDR3 DNA: TGTGCCAGCAGCCTTGTGGAAGCGGGAGATCGGTATTTT
CDR3 protein: CASSLVEAGDRYF
J gene: TRBJ2-3
V gene: TRBV7-2
clone size: .
D gene: TRBD2

CDR3 DNA: TGTGCCAGCAGTCCGGGCCAAGCTCGTCAGCCCCAGCATTTT
CDR3 protein: CASSPGQARQPQHF
J gene: TRBJ1-5
V gene: TRBV28
clone size: few
D gene: .

CDR3 DNA: TGTGCCAGCTCACCACCGAAAGGGAGCTACACCTTC
CDR3 protein: CASSPPKGSYTF
J gene: TRBJ1-2
V gene: TRBV18
clone size: .
D gene: .

CDR3 DNA: TGTGCCAGCAGTTTAGCAGGACTAGCGGGGAACAATGAGCAGTTCTTC
CDR3 protein: CASSLAGLAGNNEQFF
J gene: TRBJ2-1
V gene: TRBV28
clone size: .
D gene: TRBD2

CDR3 DNA: TGTGCCAGCAGTGAAGCGGGGGACAGTTATAGCAATCAGCCCCAGCATTTT
CDR3 protein: CASSEAGDSYSNQPQHF
J gene: TRBJ1-5
V gene: TRBV2
clone size: .
D gene: TRBD1

CDR3 DNA: TGTGCCAGCAGCTTAGATGGAGGCTGGAACGAGCAGTACTTC
CDR3 protein: CASSLDGGWNEQYF
J gene: TRBJ2-7
V gene: TRBV7-9
clone size: .
D gene: .

CDR3 DNA: TGCGCCAGCAGCGTTACAGGGTTAGGCGAGCAGTACTTC
CDR3 protein: CASSVTGLGEQYF
J gene: TRBJ2-7
V gene: TRBV5-1
clone size: .
D gene: .

CDR3 DNA: TGTGCCAGCAGGACAGGGAACACTGAAGCTTTCTTT
CDR3 protein: CASRTGNTEAFF
J gene: TRBJ1-1
V gene: TRBV27
clone size: .
D gene: .

CDR3 DNA: TGTGCCAGCTCCCGACAGGGGCGAAACACCATATATTTT
CDR3 protein: CASSRQGRNTIYF
J gene: TRBJ1-3
V gene: TRBV6-5
clone size: .
D gene: TRBD1

CDR3 DNA: TGTGCCAGCAGCTCCCTCGCGGGGTATAATGAGCAGTTCTTC
CDR3 protein: CASSSLAGYNEQFF
J gene: TRBJ2-1
V gene: TRBV7-3
clone size: .
D gene: .

CDR3 DNA: TGTGCCAGCAGTCCAGGGACAAGGTACCATGTGGGCAATCAGCCCCAGCATTTT
CDR3 protein: CASSPGTRYHVGNQPQHF
J gene: TRBJ1-5
V gene: TRBV28
clone size: .
D gene: .

CDR3 DNA: TGTGCCACCAGTAGGGCAGCCCAGTCCTACAATGAGCAGTTCTTC
CDR3 protein: CATSRAAQSYNEQFF
J gene: TRBJ2-1
V gene: TRBV15
clone size: .
D gene: .

CDR3 DNA: TGCGCCAGCAGCCCGGAGGGCGCCACCGGTTCGGCTTTCTTT
CDR3 protein: CASSPEGATGSAFF
J gene: TRBJ1-1
V gene: TRBV5-1
clone size: .
D gene: .

CDR3 DNA: TGTGCCATCAGTCGGGGGCCGGCCGACCATGAGCAGTTCTTC
CDR3 protein: CAISRGPADHEQFF
J gene: TRBJ2-1
V gene: TRBV10-3
clone size: .
D gene: .